This T cell receptor beta chain was obtained from a study of human T cells and chemical hapten exposure. Background on the study: While the approximately 24-week study was under way, patients received diphenylcyclopropenone on the scalp every week. Affected patients, primarily female, had alopecia areata, totalis or universalis. Findings of the study overall: It was expanded TCRs that formed significantly more large CDR3 similarity clusters than controls did.

This sample's time point: patch test 3, about 24 weeks after DPC sensitization. Specified treatment: therapeutic diphenylcyclopropenone sensitization with weekly scalp DPC. In its sample, this clonotype was seen many times. Its cognate antigen is unknown. The length of the CDR3 is 16 residues. Germline lookup yields CDR1 DFQATT and CDR2 SNEGSKA (reference sequence). With 4 bases removed from V and 2 bases from J, the gap between germline ends came to 20 bases. MiXCR, run by TCRdb on the RACE reads, gives a single entry per CDR3 protein. This sample carries about 52,000 distinct CDR3 sequences, roughly 9.5% of them seen once, and the ten largest clones take over 15%.

The sample in question was whole blood, obtained in connection with sensitization to the hapten diphenylcyclopropenone (DPC). The genes are TRBV20-1 and TRBJ2-5, with a weak D call TRBD1 (5 bases). The sequence derives from a woman aged 35 to 49 with alopecia areata. Some clones in this sample may be carry-over from other donors' samples. The CDR3 is CSATYPQGRAQETQYF. CDR3 in DNA: TGCAGTGCTACCTACCCCCAAGGCAGGGCACAAGAGACCCAGTACTTC.